These 18 T cell receptor beta chains were all obtained from the same sample, sequenced in a study of blood T cells in healthy people across ages. It was with a sample-barcoded 5' primer and a J-beta primer mix that a second PCR of roughly 6 to 12 cycles was run. TCRdb called the 5' RACE reads again in MiXCR, with one record for every CDR3 protein. The repertoire holds some 1.5 million distinct CDR3 sequences, with about 28% as singletons. The sample was blood. The receptors derive from a woman in her thirties in good health.

There are a few counts of this clonotype. V is TRBV7-9 and J is TRBJ2-3, with TRBD1 matching 7 bases. Germline CDR1 and CDR2: SEHNR and FQNEAQ (reference sequence). The length of the CDR3 is 15 residues. Trimming at V came to 5 bases and at J to 2 bases, leaving 7 bases not matched to a gene. CDR3 in amino acids: CASSQTGTATDTQYF. In DNA, the CDR3 is TGTGCCAGCAGCCAAACCGGGACAGCCACAGATACGCAGTATTTT. Filled out from reference TRBV7-9 and TRBJ2-3, the complete variable domain reads DTGVSQNPRHKITKRGQNVTFRCDPISEHNRLYWYRQTLGQGPEFLTYFQNEAQLEKSRLLSDRFSAERPKGSFSTLEIQRTEQGDSAMYLCASSQTGTATDTQYFGPGTRLTVL.

V usage is TRBV28 and J usage is TRBJ1-5; D is ambiguous. V shed 7 bases and J shed 1 base, with 8 bases lying between them. The CDR3 length is 13 residues. CDR1 and CDR2 (germline): MDHEN, SYDVKM. The CDR3 DNA follows: TGTGCCAGCACCTATCTAAGCAATCAGCCCCAGCATTTT. Its translation is CASTYLSNQPQHF.

Concerning this clonotype: A much larger clonotype is one base distant, so this may be a read error. V is TRBV7-2 and J is TRBJ2-1; 14 bases fit TRBD2. The CDR3 loop spans 16 amino acids. Germline V CDR1 and CDR2: SGHTA, FQGNSA. V gave up 3 bases and J gave up 13 bases; unmatched junction bases: 11. The CDR3 protein is CASSLGLAGVIETQFF. In DNA form, the CDR3 reads TGTGCCAGCAGCTTGGGACTAGCGGGGGTGATAGAGACCCAGTTCTTC.

This clonotype was recorded a few times. This sequence joins TRBV4-1 and TRBJ2-6; D gene uncertain. Germline-derived CDR1 and CDR2 are MGHRA and YSYEKL. Trimming left V 0 bases short and J 0 bases short, with 12 bases between. This CDR3 spans 18 amino acids. The CDR3 nucleotides are TGCGCCAGCAGCCAAGATCGAGGCGCTAGCTCTGGGGCCAACGTCCTGACTTTC. It is translated as CASSQDRGASSGANVLTF.

This rearrangement joins TRBV28 to TRBJ1-5; no firm D call. The CDR3 covers 16 residues. Germline CDR1 and CDR2: MDHEN and SYDVKM. Deletions cut 2 bases from V and 2 bases from J, with 13 bases between. The CDR3 sequence: CASSLRAGVGNQPQHF. The CDR3 nucleotides are TGTGCCAGCAGTTTAAGAGCGGGTGTAGGCAATCAGCCCCAGCATTTT.

The rearrangement links TRBV10-2 to TRBJ2-2; 10 positions agree with TRBD2. Germline trimming cut 6 bases from V and 9 bases from J; bases unmatched to any gene: 4. The CDR3 totals 13 residues. Germline V gene sequence: CDR1 WSHSY, CDR2 SAAADI. The CDR3 here is CASRSSGSRELFF. DNA for the CDR3: TGCGCCAGCAGATCTAGCGGGAGCCGGGAGCTGTTTTTT.

This clonotype was counted between two and nine times. The V and J genes are TRBV6-5 and TRBJ2-3; maybe TRBD1 (5 bases). The V gene lost 2 bases and the J gene lost 2 bases, with 14 bases spanning the gap. There are 16 residues in the CDR3. Per germline, CDR1 MNHEY and CDR2 SVGAGI. The CDR3 sequence is CASSYPRVGNTDTQYF. The CDR3 nucleotides are TGTGCCAGCAGTTACCCCAGGGTCGGTAACACAGATACGCAGTATTTT.

The table lists this clonotype with a few counts. The chain links TRBV28 to TRBJ1-5; tentatively, D is TRBD1 (6 bases). Germline loops: CDR1 MDHEN, CDR2 SYDVKM. The V gene lost 3 bases and the J gene lost 6 bases, with 15 bases spanning the gap. This CDR3 has 15 residues. The CDR3 nucleotides are TGTGCCAGCAGTTTGGCAGGGGACCCCAGTCAGCCCCAGCATTTT. It encodes CASSLAGDPSQPQHF.

The table lists this clonotype with a few counts. The rearrangement links TRBV5-1 to TRBJ1-6, with D possibly matching TRBD1 (6 bases). The V and J ends lost 4 bases and 5 bases respectively, with 10 bases between them. Per germline, CDR1 SGHRS and CDR2 YFSETQ. The CDR3 is 14 residues long. As DNA, the CDR3 is TGCGCCAGCAGCCGGACAGCTAATAATTCACCCCTCCACTTT. Residues: CASSRTANNSPLHF.

The rearrangement links TRBV6-5 to TRBJ1-1; a weak D match, TRBD1 (5 bases). Trimming stripped 2 bases from V and 0 bases from J, with 10 bases between. CDR1 is MNHEY and CDR2 is SVGAGI in the germline V gene. This CDR3 contains 15 residues. The CDR3 spells CASSYEWGMNTEAFF. As DNA, the CDR3 is TGTGCCAGCAGTTACGAGTGGGGGATGAACACTGAAGCTTTCTTT.

The J gene is TRBJ2-1, the V gene TRBV7-9; 8 bases fit TRBD2. The CDR3 is 15 residues long. Trimming at V came to 6 bases and at J to 9 bases, leaving 13 bases not matched to a gene. Germline V gene data show CDR1 as SEHNR and CDR2 as FQNEAQ (reference sequence). The CDR3 region is CASRTSGRGLGEQFF. DNA of the CDR3: TGTGCCAGCAGAACAAGCGGGAGAGGGCTTGGTGAGCAGTTCTTC.

This rearrangement joins TRBV29-1 to TRBJ1-2; a weak D match, TRBD1 (5 bases). The germline gives CDR1 SQVTM, CDR2 ANQGSEA. This CDR3 contains 12 residues. V was cut by 5 bases and J by 3 bases, with 10 bases left in between. CDR3 nucleotides: TGCAGCGTTTCTCCGGGGGACTATGGCTACACCTTC. This gives the protein CSVSPGDYGYTF. Complete variable domain (other parts from reference TRBV29-1 and TRBJ1-2): SAVISQKPSRDICQRGTSLTIQCQVDSQVTMMFWYRQQPGQSLTLIATANQGSEATYESGFVIDKFPISRPNLTFSTLTVSNMSPEDSSIYLCSVSPGDYGYTFGSGTRLTVV.

This clonotype was seen at least ten times. The chain combines TRBV12-3 or TRBV12-4 with TRBJ2-5, with D perhaps TRBD2 (6 bases). The CDR3 length is 14 residues. Trimming left V 5 bases short and J 2 bases short, with 12 bases between. In DNA, the CDR3 is TGTGCCAGCAGTCCAACGACTAGTCAAGAGACCCAGTACTTC. As protein: CASSPTTSQETQYF.

This chain connects TRBV6-6 to TRBJ2-2; tentative D call: TRBD1 (6 bases). Germline V gene data show CDR1 as MNHNY and CDR2 as SVGAGI (reference sequence). The CDR3 is 14 residues long. Trimming removed 6 bases at V and 2 bases at J, with 10 bases between. The CDR3 DNA reads TGTGCCAGCAGGGTACAGGGCAACACCGGGGAGCTGTTTTTT. Encoded protein: CASRVQGNTGELFF.

This clonotype was observed a few times. The V gene is TRBV21-1, the J gene TRBJ2-7. TRBV21-1 is flagged as a pseudogene. The CDR3 has 15 residues. In DNA form, the CDR3 reads TGTGCCAGCAGCAGAAGGGGGAAGAGTGAATACGAGCAGTACTTC. Its protein product is CASSRRGKSEYEQYF.

V usage is TRBV12-3 or TRBV12-4 and J usage is TRBJ2-1, with D possibly matching TRBD2 (6 bases). The V gene lost 6 bases and the J gene lost 6 bases, with 18 bases spanning the gap. The CDR3 sequence is 15 residues long. CDR3 protein: CASSLTGTPGNEQFF. The CDR3 nucleotides are TGTGCCAGCAGCTTAACCGGGACTCCTGGCAATGAGCAGTTCTTC.

The J gene is TRBJ2-7, the V gene TRBV5-6; the D gene is possibly TRBD2 (7 bases). This CDR3 has 16 residues. V was cut by 0 bases and J by 3 bases, with 16 bases left in between. Germline V gene sequence: CDR1 SGHDT, CDR2 YYEEEE. The CDR3 nucleotides are TGTGCCAGCAGCTTGGGTTATAAGGGAGGGGGCTACGAGCAGTACTTC. Its protein is CASSLGYKGGGYEQYF.

This clonotype has a handful of counts. J is TRBJ1-1 and V is TRBV29-1; tentatively, D is TRBD1 (5 bases). This CDR3 is 11 amino acids long. V lost 5 bases, J lost 8 bases, and 12 bases lay in between. CDR1 is SQVTM and CDR2 is ANQGSEA in the germline V gene. The CDR3 sequence is CSVYTGVEAFF. The CDR3 nucleotides read TGCAGCGTTTATACAGGAGTGGAAGCTTTCTTT.